These 27 T cell receptor beta chains came from one sample sequenced in a study of blood T cells in healthy people across ages. It was with a sample-barcoded 5' primer and a J-beta primer mix that a second PCR of about 6 to 12 cycles was run. TCRdb reprocessed the 5' RACE reads via MiXCR and lists one record per CDR3 protein. The repertoire consists of 1.5 million to 2 million distinct CDR3 sequences, with about 50% occurring once and the leading ten covering approximately 2%. The sample taken for sequencing was blood. All receptors derive from a woman aged 35 to 49 in good health.

The genes are TRBV20-1 and TRBJ2-3; D might be TRBD1 (5 bases). Germline V gene data show CDR1 as DFQATT and CDR2 as SNEGSKA (reference sequence). The CDR3 covers 15 residues. V dropped 3 bases and J dropped 4 bases, with 17 bases sitting between them. CDR3 nucleotide sequence: TGCAGTGCTAGGACAGCCCACCGAGTAGCAGATACGCAGTATTTT. Amino acid sequence: CSARTAHRVADTQYF.

The DNA for the CDR3 is TGTGCCATCAGTGATCGGAGTGGCACAGATACGCAGTATTTT. Protein product: CAISDRSGTDTQYF. The chain combines TRBV10-3 with TRBJ2-3; D call uncertain. Germline V gene lookup returns CDR1 ENHRY and CDR2 SYGVKD. The CDR3 extends over 14 amino acids. The V end was cut by 3 bases, the J end by 1 base, with 8 bases between.

This clonotype was recorded only once. The V gene is TRBV9, the J gene TRBJ2-3; 12 bases agree with TRBD2. The V segment lost 3 bases and the J segment 1 base; nucleotides outside the gene matches: 9. Germline-derived CDR1 and CDR2 are SGDLS and YYNGEE. The CDR3 is 18 residues long. The CDR3 protein is CASSARRRLAGGTDTQYF. CDR3 DNA: TGTGCCAGCAGCGCCCGAAGGAGACTAGCGGGGGGCACAGATACGCAGTATTTT.

This sequence joins TRBV5-6 and TRBJ2-7; D possibly matches TRBD1 or TRBD2 (6 bases each). The CDR3 consists of 17 residues. V lost 0 bases to trimming and J lost 6 bases, with 22 bases between them. From germline, CDR1 is SGHDT and CDR2 YYEEEE. The DNA of the CDR3 is TGTGCCAGCAGCTTGGCGGGGGCAGGGTCCCTTACAACCGAGCAGTACTTC. Translated, it gives CASSLAGAGSLTTEQYF.

The chain has TRBV2 and TRBJ2-7; D perhaps matches TRBD2 (7 bases). The length of the CDR3 is 15 residues. The V and J ends lost 0 bases and 7 bases respectively, with 16 bases between them. The V gene's germline CDR1 is SNHLY and CDR2 FYNNEI. CDR3 loop: CASSEAGGQGDEQYF. CDR3 DNA: TGTGCCAGCAGTGAAGCGGGGGGGCAGGGCGATGAGCAGTACTTC.

The chain joins TRBV6-2 or TRBV6-3 to TRBJ2-1, with 7 bases fitting TRBD1. V lost 5 bases, J lost 4 bases, and 11 bases stayed unmatched. The germline gives CDR1 MNHEY, CDR2 SVGEGT. This CDR3 spans 16 amino acids. The CDR3 DNA reads as TGTGCCAGCAGTCGACTGACAGGGAACGGGTACAATGAGCAGTTCTTC. The encoded protein is CASSRLTGNGYNEQFF.

The chain links TRBV28 to TRBJ1-4; TRBD1 matches at 7 bases. Germline V gene data show CDR1 as MDHEN and CDR2 as SYDVKM. The trim removed 6 bases at V and 0 bases at J, leaving 10 bases unmatched. There are 17 residues in the CDR3. The CDR3 coding sequence is TGTGCCAGCAGCCAAGGGGGCCCTAATTCAACTAATGAAAAACTGTTTTTT. It is translated as CASSQGGPNSTNEKLFF.

V and J are TRBV5-1 and TRBJ2-3; 7 positions match TRBD2. The V gene end was trimmed by 3 bases and the J gene end by 3 bases; junction bases not matched to a gene: 10. The CDR3 contains 16 residues. Looked up from germline, CDR1 is SGHRS and CDR2 is YFSETQ. The CDR3 region has the DNA TGCGCCAGCAGCTCGGAGGGAGGGGCCATTACAGATACGCAGTATTTT. It yields the protein CASSSEGGAITDTQYF.

The rearrangement joins TRBV7-2 to TRBJ2-3; D may be TRBD1 (5 bases). The CDR3 loop spans 14 amino acids. Germline assignment: CDR1 SGHTA and CDR2 FQGNSA. V was shortened by 3 bases and J by 2 bases, with 9 bases between the two germline ends. The CDR3 spells CASSLPGFTDTQYF. DNA of the CDR3: TGTGCCAGCAGCTTGCCAGGGTTCACAGATACGCAGTATTTT.

The V and J genes are TRBV28 and TRBJ1-3; D possibly corresponds to TRBD1 (5 bases). The germline V gene has CDR1 MDHEN and CDR2 SYDVKM. This CDR3 has 15 amino acids. V shed 3 bases and J shed 4 bases, with 13 bases lying between them. The chain's CDR3 is CASSFLSGSGNTIYF. CDR3 sequence (DNA): TGTGCCAGCAGTTTTTTGTCAGGGTCAGGAAACACCATATATTTT.

In its sample, this clonotype was seen a few times. The chain employs TRBV14 and TRBJ2-7, with D unresolved. V gave up 2 bases and J gave up 0 bases, with 5 bases separating them. The CDR3 runs to 13 residues. CDR1 and CDR2 from the germline V gene are SGHDN and FVKESK. The CDR3 protein is CASSQLNSYEQYF. Written as DNA, the CDR3 is TGTGCCAGCAGCCAACTGAACTCCTACGAGCAGTACTTC.

The J gene is TRBJ2-1, the V gene TRBV12-3 or TRBV12-4; D gene unclear. Trimming removed 4 bases from V and 8 bases from J, with 27 bases in between. CDR3 length: 18 amino acids. Here the CDR3 DNA reads TGTGCCAGCAGTTCCAGGTCAGCCCCCTTGGCGGCCTTTGATGAGCAGTTCTTC. Translated, it gives CASSSRSAPLAAFDEQFF.

This chain links TRBV4-2 with TRBJ1-5, with 8 positions matching TRBD1. Germline assignment: CDR1 LGHNA and CDR2 YNFKEQ. The CDR3 loop spans 16 amino acids. The V gene end was trimmed by 0 bases and the J gene end by 3 bases; junction bases not matched to a gene: 4. CDR3 sequence reads: CASSQEQGVVNQPQHF. Here the CDR3 DNA reads TGTGCCAGCAGCCAAGAACAGGGGGTGGTCAATCAGCCCCAGCATTTT.

This sequence joins TRBV5-1 and TRBJ1-2; D may be TRBD1 (5 bases). Germline lookup yields CDR1 SGHRS and CDR2 YFSETQ. The length of the CDR3 is 13 residues. Trimming took 3 bases from V and 8 from J, leaving 14 bases between them. The CDR3 sequence is CASSSYPGTGYTF. Here the CDR3 DNA reads TGCGCCAGCAGCTCTTACCCAGGGACGGGCTACACCTTC.

The chain has TRBV29-1 and TRBJ1-5; D ambiguous. V was clipped by 6 bases and J by 0 bases, with 12 bases between them. This CDR3 is 14 amino acids long. Germline V gene data show CDR1 as SQVTM and CDR2 as ANQGSEA. CDR3 residues: CSVAAGDSNQPQHF. CDR3 DNA: TGCAGCGTGGCGGCCGGGGATAGCAATCAGCCCCAGCATTTT.

The J gene is TRBJ1-2, the V gene TRBV12-3 or TRBV12-4; 12 bases are a match to TRBD1. Trimming cost V 5 bases and J 5 bases; bases outside gene matches: 3. The CDR3 is 14 amino acids. In DNA, the CDR3 is TGTGCCAGCAGTAAGGGACAGGGGGCATATGGCTACACCTTC. Translation: CASSKGQGAYGYTF.

This clonotype was recorded a few times. The J gene is TRBJ1-2, the V gene TRBV6-1; TRBD1 agrees at 8 bases. This CDR3 comprises 12 residues. V lost 6 bases and J lost 7; bases outside the gene matches: 4. Per germline, CDR1 MNHNS and CDR2 SASEGT. The CDR3 region is CASSRDRLGYTF. The CDR3, as DNA: TGTGCCAGCAGCCGGGACAGGCTTGGCTACACCTTC.

This rearrangement joins TRBV25-1 to TRBJ1-4; TRBD1 agrees at 7 bases. J was trimmed by 10 bases and V by 4 bases; bases with no gene match: 6. The CDR3 is 13 amino acids. Germline loops: CDR1 MGHDK, CDR2 SYGVNS. The CDR3 reads CASSVRQGGKLFF. CDR3 in DNA: TGTGCCAGCAGTGTTCGACAGGGAGGAAAACTGTTTTTT.

This clonotype appeared once. The J gene is TRBJ2-3, the V gene TRBV7-8; D is unclear. Trimming took off 1 base at V and 4 bases at J, with 12 bases between the two ends. CDR1 is SGHVS, CDR2 FQNEAQ, per germline. There are 15 residues in the CDR3. DNA for the CDR3: TGTGCCAGCAGCTTAGTTCCAATAGGCGCAGATACGCAGTATTTT. It encodes CASSLVPIGADTQYF.

The chain is built from TRBV6-6 and TRBJ2-1; 7 nucleotides align to TRBD1. The germline V gene encodes CDR1 MNHNY and CDR2 SVGAGI (reference sequence). V shed 6 bases and J 2 bases; nucleotides not matched to a gene: 7. The CDR3 is made up of 15 amino acids. The CDR3 loop reads CASRQIGTAYNEQFF. Here the CDR3 DNA reads TGTGCCAGCAGGCAAATCGGGACAGCCTACAATGAGCAGTTCTTC.

In its sample, this clonotype was seen a few times. One junction end disagrees with the germline gene, perhaps due to a read error. The chain has TRBV20-1 and TRBJ2-4; D ambiguous. The CDR3 length is 16 residues. Germline V gene lookup returns CDR1 DFQATT and CDR2 SNEGSKA (reference sequence). Here the CDR3 DNA reads TGCAGCGCTATAAGTTTCGACCTACTAGCCAAAAACATTCAGTACTTC. Its translation is CSAISFDLLAKNIQYF.

This sequence joins TRBV7-2 and TRBJ2-6; D perhaps matches TRBD1 (6 bases). The CDR3 covers 16 residues. Trimming took off 3 bases at V and 0 bases at J, with 9 bases between the two ends. Germline values: CDR1 SGHTA, CDR2 FQGNSA. The CDR3 sequence: CASSLTGTSGANVLTF. CDR3 coding DNA: TGTGCCAGCAGCTTGACAGGCACCTCTGGGGCCAACGTCCTGACTTTC.

This chain connects TRBV6-6 to TRBJ2-5; D may be TRBD2 (6 bases). V lost 7 bases and J lost 5, with 20 bases in between. CDR3 length equals 15 residues. Germline loops: CDR1 MNHNY, CDR2 SVGAGI (reference sequence). CDR3 nucleotide sequence: TGTGCCAGCACCCCTGGGGGGTTGTCAATGGAGACCCAGTACTTC. Encoded protein: CASTPGGLSMETQYF.

The chain combines TRBV12-5 with TRBJ2-3, with 8 bases aligning to TRBD2. Germline V lookup: CDR1 LGHNT, CDR2 FRNRAP. Losses at the gene ends were 8 bases for V and 4 bases for J; bases not matched to a gene: 14. CDR3 length: 16 residues. CDR3 residues: CASSSGVAGFADTQYF. For the CDR3, the DNA is TGTGCTAGTAGTTCCGGGGTAGCGGGGTTTGCAGATACGCAGTATTTT.

V usage is TRBV4-3 and J usage is TRBJ1-1; D perhaps matches TRBD1 (6 bases). This CDR3 has 18 residues. Deletions cut 0 bases from V and 0 bases from J, with 17 bases between. Germline V gene data show CDR1 as LGHNA and CDR2 as YSLEER. CDR3 protein: CASSQDNRGGGMNTEAFF. CDR3 in DNA: TGCGCCAGCAGCCAAGATAACAGAGGGGGGGGAATGAACACTGAAGCTTTCTTT.

The rearrangement joins TRBV28 to TRBJ2-7; TRBD1 is a possible D gene (5 bases). CDR1 and CDR2 (germline): MDHEN, SYDVKM. The CDR3 has 13 residues. V lost 6 bases to trimming and J lost 0 bases, with 9 bases between them. The CDR3 region has the DNA TGTGCCAGCAGAACGGACACCTCCTACGAGCAGTACTTC. It codes for CASRTDTSYEQYF.

Concerning this clonotype: Mismatch with germline at one junction end may stem from a read error. The chain employs TRBV5-1 and TRBJ2-2; possibly TRBD1 or TRBD2 for D (6 bases each). Per germline, CDR1 SGHRS and CDR2 YFSETQ. The CDR3 length is 16 residues. The CDR3 loop is CASRLEGTSNTGELFF. As DNA, the CDR3 is TGCGCCAGCAGGTTGGAGGGGACAAGTAACACCGGGGAGCTGTTTTTT. Full variable domain (remainder filled in from reference TRBV5-1 and TRBJ2-2): KAGVTQTPRYLIKTRGQQVTLSCSPISGHRSVSWYQQTPGQGLQFLFEYFSETQRNKGNFPGRFSGRQFSNSRSEMNVSTLELGDSALYLCASRLEGTSNTGELFFGEGSRLTVL.